This T cell receptor beta chain was recovered during a study of cytomegalovirus exposure and HLA in healthy donors. About the study: In an earlier analysis, 117 million unique TCR beta sequences were found from 150 million to 200 million T cells.

Trimming took off 3 bases at V and 5 bases at J, with 7 bases between the two ends. Germline loops: CDR1 SEHNR, CDR2 FQNEAQ (reference sequence). This CDR3 has 12 amino acids. Researchers ran the PCR with 60 Vbeta and 13 Jbeta primers. Some clones are missing from TCRdb's copy, which holds only in-frame ones; the method was immunoSEQ multiplex PCR. This sample has roughly 190,000 clones, with around 68% found just once. Notes on the study in general: The authors judged a highly shared variant cluster likely a sequencing artifact. Most TCR sequences were seen very rarely across donors, but some public TCRs occurred in many. The investigators catalogued some 160 TCR beta chains as cytomegalovirus-associated.

This clone was detected a few times. Its antigen is as yet unknown. J is TRBJ1-2 and V is TRBV7-9; D unclear. Material: PBMCs. This TCR was recovered from a man aged 40-55 years in good health and CMV-seronegative. CDR3 nucleotide sequence: TGTGCCAGCAGCTTGATACAGTATGGCTACACCTTC. It is translated as CASSLIQYGYTF.